This passage covers 24 T cell receptor beta chains from one sample sequenced in a study of CD8 T cells in ankylosing spondylitis. General study points: Blood of patients with ankylosing spondylitis appeared to be characterized by a TCR beta motif of about 8 highly homologous variants.

Their antigens are not known. Using its own MiXCR run on the 5' RACE reads, TCRdb lists one record per CDR3 protein. The repertoire has some 240,000 distinct CDR3 sequences, just under 7.5% of them found once; the top ten carry 14%. The sample consisted of blood, either unsorted or a sorted T cell fraction (not recorded which). These receptors were collected from a male donor with ankylosing spondylitis.

The rearrangement joins TRBV29-1 to TRBJ1-2; D not certain. Looked up from germline, CDR1 is SQVTM and CDR2 is ANQGSEA. V lost 5 bases and J lost 0, with 7 bases in between. CDR3 length equals 12 residues. This CDR3 reads CSVLGTNYGYTF. The CDR3 DNA sequence: TGCAGCGTTCTCGGAACTAACTATGGCTACACCTTC.

The J gene is TRBJ2-2, the V gene TRBV7-9; 8 bases map to TRBD2. Germline V CDR1 and CDR2: SEHNR, FQNEAQ (reference sequence). This CDR3 is 16 amino acids long. J gave up 3 bases and V 1 base, and 4 bases lay outside the gene matches. The DNA for the CDR3 is TGTGCCAGCAGCTTAGTCAGCGGGAGCGACACCGGGGAGCTGTTTTTT. Protein sequence: CASSLVSGSDTGELFF.

There are many counts of this clonotype. The rearrangement uses TRBV29-1 and TRBJ1-2; 11 bases align to TRBD1. With 6 bases clipped from V and 5 bases from J, the junction kept 5 bases outside the gene matches. Germline-derived CDR1 and CDR2 are SQVTM and ANQGSEA. The CDR3 is made up of 13 amino acids. CDR3 nucleotides: TGCAGCGTAGCGGGACAGGGGGAATATGGCTACACCTTC. Translated: CSVAGQGEYGYTF.

This clonotype appeared a few times. This chain uses TRBV7-8 with TRBJ2-3, with D maybe TRBD1 (5 bases). Germline CDR1 is SGHVS and CDR2 is FQNEAQ. This CDR3 has 14 residues. The V and J ends lost 5 bases and 3 bases respectively, with 12 bases between them. In DNA, the CDR3 is TGTGCCAGCAGCCGTCCTGCAGGGACAGATACGCAGTATTTT. This encodes CASSRPAGTDTQYF.

This clonotype has a handful of counts. The chain employs TRBV9 and TRBJ2-3, with 10 nucleotides matching TRBD2. CDR3 length equals 17 residues. Germline CDR1 and CDR2: SGDLS and YYNGEE. V was pared by 0 bases and J by 4 bases, with 8 bases of the junction left unmatched. CDR3 DNA: TGTGCCAGCAGCGTAGTAGAGAGCGGGGGGGCCGCAGATACGCAGTATTTT. Translated, it gives CASSVVESGGAADTQYF.

This clonotype was picked up many times. The J gene is TRBJ2-5, the V gene TRBV4-3; D may correspond to TRBD1 or TRBD2 (5 bases each). This CDR3 region has 14 residues. The germline V and J ends were trimmed by 1 base and 5 bases, with 11 bases remaining between them. Germline CDR1 reads LGHNA; CDR2 reads YSLEER. The CDR3 coding sequence is TGCGCCAGCAGCCAAGGCACGGGACGGGAGACCCAGTACTTC. Translated, it gives CASSQGTGRETQYF.

This clonotype has at least ten counts. This rearrangement joins TRBV27 to TRBJ2-7, with no clear D. Trimming left V 1 base short and J 0 bases short, with 7 bases between. CDR1 MNHEY and CDR2 SMNVEV come from the germline V gene (reference sequence). The CDR3 extends over 14 amino acids. This chain's CDR3 is CASSLLGNSYEQYF. The CDR3 bases are TGTGCCAGCAGTTTATTGGGCAACTCCTACGAGCAGTACTTC.

This clonotype was seen a handful of times. The rearrangement uses TRBV30 and TRBJ1-1; D is uncertain. The CDR3 has 13 amino acids. The germline V and J ends were trimmed by 0 bases and 4 bases, with 9 bases remaining between them. Germline lookup yields CDR1 GTSNPN and CDR2 SVGIG (reference sequence). In DNA form, the CDR3 reads TGTGCCTGGAGTGTCTGGGGTCGCACTGAAGCTTTCTTT. It codes for CAWSVWGRTEAFF.

This clonotype was seen repeatedly, ten times or more. The chain recombines TRBV7-9 with TRBJ2-2; possibly TRBD2 for D (5 bases). Germline loops: CDR1 SEHNR, CDR2 FQNEAQ (reference sequence). The CDR3 is made up of 15 amino acids. V lost 6 bases and J lost 2, with 13 bases in between. The CDR3, as DNA: TGTGCCAGCAGGTGGTCAGGACTTAACACCGGGGAGCTGTTTTTT. Translating gives CASRWSGLNTGELFF.

This clonotype came up many times. The rearrangement uses TRBV20-1 and TRBJ1-6; D is ambiguous. Germline-derived CDR1 and CDR2 are DFQATT and SNEGSKA (reference sequence). Trimming shortened V by 0 bases and J by 8 bases, and 11 bases separated the two germline ends. The length of the CDR3 is 14 residues. The CDR3 DNA is TGCAGTGCTAGAGATGAGGGCTTGGATTCACCCCTCCACTTT. Translation gives CSARDEGLDSPLHF.

This clonotype was found many times. The chain couples TRBV29-1 to TRBJ2-7; TRBD1 is a possible D gene (5 bases). Germline values: CDR1 SQVTM, CDR2 ANQGSEA. V was shortened by 4 bases and J by 1 base, with 11 bases between the two germline ends. CDR3 length: 13 amino acids. In DNA form, the CDR3 reads TGCAGCGTTGCCCTGGGGCCTTCCTACGAGCAGTACTTC. Amino acid sequence: CSVALGPSYEQYF.

This clonotype was counted many times. The CDR3 loop reads CSVVTAPYEQYF. DNA for the CDR3: TGCAGCGTTGTAACAGCTCCCTACGAGCAGTACTTC. The chain has TRBV29-1 and TRBJ2-7; no clear D gene. CDR3 length: 12 amino acids. Germline V CDR1 and CDR2: SQVTM, ANQGSEA. V gave up 4 bases and J gave up 2 bases, with 9 bases separating them.

There are many counts of this clonotype. The rearrangement joins TRBV6-2 or TRBV6-3 to TRBJ2-7; 7 bases fit TRBD1. The germline CDR1 and CDR2 sequences are MNHEY and SVGEGT. Trimming removed 1 base from V and 4 bases from J; junction bases left unmatched: 13. The CDR3 loop spans 17 amino acids. CDR3 sequence: CASSYLVMGQSLYEQYF. DNA of the CDR3: TGTGCCAGCAGTTACTTGGTGATGGGACAGTCATTATACGAGCAGTACTTC.

In its sample, this clonotype was seen many times. In DNA form, the CDR3 reads TGTGCCAGCAGTCCCGGGACAGGGACCAACTATGGCTACACCTTC. Protein: CASSPGTGTNYGYTF. The V call is TRBV5-5, the J call TRBJ1-2, with TRBD1 matching 9 bases. Germline V CDR1 and CDR2: SGHKS, YYEKEE (reference sequence). The CDR3 length is 15 residues. The ends lost 5 bases at V and 2 bases at J; junction bases unmatched: 7.

This clonotype has ten or more counts. V gene TRBV27 combines with J gene TRBJ2-1; TRBD2 is a possible D gene (6 bases). V was shortened by 6 bases and J by 2 bases, with 14 bases between the two germline ends. Per germline, CDR1 MNHEY and CDR2 SMNVEV (reference sequence). CDR3 length: 15 residues. This chain's CDR3 is CASSWLAITYNEQFF. In DNA, the CDR3 is TGTGCCAGCAGCTGGCTAGCGATTACCTACAATGAGCAGTTCTTC.

This clonotype has ten or more counts. The CDR3 DNA is TGTGCCAGCAGCTTAATAGCGGGGGGCATCTACGAGCAGTACTTC. Translation gives CASSLIAGGIYEQYF. The rearrangement joins TRBV7-6 to TRBJ2-7; TRBD2 matches at 10 bases. CDR3 length: 15 amino acids. The trim removed 2 bases at V and 3 bases at J, leaving 4 bases unmatched. The germline V gene has CDR1 SGHVS and CDR2 FNYEAQ.

This clonotype occurred many times. This CDR3 reads CSARSGTGSSYEQYF. CDR3 in DNA: TGCAGTGCGCGGAGCGGGACAGGGAGCTCCTACGAGCAGTACTTC. The chain joins TRBV20-1 to TRBJ2-7; 9 bases are shared with TRBD1. The CDR3 is 15 residues long. Germline lookup yields CDR1 DFQATT and CDR2 SNEGSKA (reference sequence). The V and J ends lost 6 bases and 0 bases, in that order; junction bases with no gene match: 9.

This clonotype was counted many times. The chain combines TRBV5-6 with TRBJ2-1; tentative D call: TRBD1 (5 bases). Germline values: CDR1 SGHDT, CDR2 YYEEEE. This CDR3 is 13 amino acids long. V lost 0 bases, J lost 10 bases, and 11 bases lay in between. CDR3 nucleotides: TGTGCCAGCAGCTTGGGCAGGGCTAACGAGCAGTTCTTC. This codes for CASSLGRANEQFF.

This clonotype was recorded at least ten times. The V call is TRBV5-1, the J call TRBJ1-1, with TRBD1 matching 7 bases. CDR1 is SGHRS, CDR2 YFSETQ, per germline. V lost 4 bases to trimming and J lost 6 bases; unmatched junction nucleotides: 15. CDR3 size: 16 residues. The CDR3, as DNA: TGCGCCAGCAGCGGCGGGACAGCCGTTTTGTTCGCTGAAGCTTTCTTT. Protein product: CASSGGTAVLFAEAFF.

This clonotype was seen many times. V gene TRBV4-1 combines with J gene TRBJ2-2; possible D gene TRBD1, 6 bases. CDR3 size: 14 residues. Trimming took 1 base from V and 4 from J, leaving 7 bases between them. CDR1 is MGHRA, CDR2 YSYEKL, per germline. CDR3 DNA sequence: TGCGCCAGCAGCCAAGGGACAGCCACCGGGGAGCTGTTTTTT. Translation gives CASSQGTATGELFF.

This clonotype was seen at least ten times. The chain recombines TRBV12-3 or TRBV12-4 with TRBJ1-1; D perhaps matches TRBD1 (5 bases). The V gene lost 5 bases and the J gene lost 6 bases, with 16 bases spanning the gap. The CDR3 totals 14 residues. The CDR3 DNA is TGTGCCAGCAGTCTGGTGAGGGGTGGGTCTGAAGCTTTCTTT. This encodes CASSLVRGGSEAFF.

The chain recombines TRBV12-3 or TRBV12-4 with TRBJ2-3, with D uncertain. The CDR3 has 15 amino acids. Trimming stripped 8 bases from V and 2 bases from J, with 17 bases between. The CDR3 spells CASPLAAVFTDTQYF. The CDR3 region has the DNA TGTGCCAGCCCCCTGGCAGCCGTCTTCACAGATACGCAGTATTTT.

The chain combines TRBV6-6 with TRBJ2-1, with D possibly TRBD2 on 6 matching bases. V was pared by 3 bases and J by 8 bases, with 11 bases between. Germline CDR1 MNHNY, CDR2 SVGAGI (reference sequence). The CDR3 totals 13 residues. The chain's CDR3 is CASSYPGVHEQFF. CDR3 DNA sequence: TGTGCCAGCAGTTATCCGGGAGTTCATGAGCAGTTCTTC.

Many counts were recorded for this clonotype. This chain uses TRBV24-1 with TRBJ1-6; no reliable D call. The CDR3 is made up of 14 amino acids. Trimming removed 5 bases from V and 4 bases from J, with 8 bases in between. CDR1 and CDR2 from the germline V gene are KGHDR and SFDVKD. CDR3 sequence: CATSGPEYNSPLHF. The CDR3 nucleotides are TGTGCCACCAGTGGCCCGGAATATAATTCACCCCTCCACTTT.